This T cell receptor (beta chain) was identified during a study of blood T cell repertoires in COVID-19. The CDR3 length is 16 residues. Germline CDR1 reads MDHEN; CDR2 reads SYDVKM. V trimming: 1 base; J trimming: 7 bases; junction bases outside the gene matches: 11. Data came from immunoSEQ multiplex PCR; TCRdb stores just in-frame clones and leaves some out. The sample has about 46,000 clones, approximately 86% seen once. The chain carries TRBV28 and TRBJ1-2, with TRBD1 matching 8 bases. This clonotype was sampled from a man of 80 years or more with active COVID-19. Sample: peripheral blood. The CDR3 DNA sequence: TGTGCCAGCAGTTTATTCCCAGACAGGGGCCCGGGTGGCTACACCTTC. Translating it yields CASSLFPDRGPGGYTF.